This entry describes one T cell receptor (beta chain). A read error may account for a junction end that differs from germline. The sample comes from a study of blood T cell repertoires in COVID-19. Study as a whole: Sources were T cells, B-cell-depleted T cells, or PBMCs; the material itself was cDNA or gDNA.

Source study methods: Nucleated cell number was recorded as an estimate derived from reference gene primer amplification. Profiled with immunoSEQ multiplex PCR; TCRdb holds only in-frame clones, not every one. The V and J calls and the clone size are those of that table, but D and trimming were determined from the DNA. The sample yields 50,000 to 65,000 clones, around 85% seen once. The CDR3 sequence is 12 residues long. CDR1 is ENHRY, CDR2 SYGVKD, per germline. The chain couples TRBV10-3 to TRBJ1-2, with D possibly matching TRBD1 (5 bases). The sequencing input was peripheral blood. The clonotype originates from a human donor in a cohort sampled during active COVID-19. In DNA, the CDR3 is TGTGCCATCAGCCGTGACAGCCTAAACAATCTCTTC. Protein product: CAISRDSLNNLF.